This T cell receptor (beta chain) was retrieved from a study of T cell responses to AZD1222 COVID-19 vaccine. Clones were read by immunoSEQ multiplex PCR, and TCRdb kept only the in-frame ones, dropping some. The table has 100,000 to 140,000 clones, roughly 90% seen once. The sequence was obtained from an adult in good health. The specimen comprised peripheral blood, sampled on day 0 of AZD1222 vaccination.

The CDR3 spells CASSLTAGTGVETQYF. The CDR3 nucleotides read TGTGCCAGCAGCTTAACGGCCGGGACAGGGGTAGAGACCCAGTACTTC. V usage is TRBV7-3 and J usage is TRBJ2-5; the match to TRBD1 covers 10 bases. Looked up from germline, CDR1 is SGHTA and CDR2 is FQGTGA. The CDR3 has 16 amino acids. Germline trimming cut 0 bases from V and 4 bases from J; bases unmatched to any gene: 5.